This TCR beta chain was profiled in a study of beta chain features in type 1 diabetes. All of the isolated RNA was reverse transcribed, so expressed TCRB transcripts were sequenced. Assay: immunoSEQ multiplex PCR; the TCRdb copy retains only in-frame clones and omits some. Of a few hundred thousand clones listed, 11% are singletons. General study findings and limits: Small HLA sub-analyses could not settle whether HLA shapes TCRB rearrangement.

This clone has more than one count but fewer than ten. Its target is not known. Germline CDR1 is SGDLS and CDR2 is YYNGEE. With 1 base clipped from V and 0 bases from J, the junction kept 2 bases outside the gene matches. The CDR3 spans 15 residues. The genes are TRBV9 and TRBJ2-3; 7 bases are a match to TRBD2. The TCR was taken from a woman aged 25 to 39 in good health. Sequencing was done on a sample of naive CD4+ T cells from blood. CDR3 DNA: TGTGCCAGCAGCGTAAGCGGGGCTAGCACAGATACGCAGTATTTT. It translates to CASSVSGASTDTQYF.